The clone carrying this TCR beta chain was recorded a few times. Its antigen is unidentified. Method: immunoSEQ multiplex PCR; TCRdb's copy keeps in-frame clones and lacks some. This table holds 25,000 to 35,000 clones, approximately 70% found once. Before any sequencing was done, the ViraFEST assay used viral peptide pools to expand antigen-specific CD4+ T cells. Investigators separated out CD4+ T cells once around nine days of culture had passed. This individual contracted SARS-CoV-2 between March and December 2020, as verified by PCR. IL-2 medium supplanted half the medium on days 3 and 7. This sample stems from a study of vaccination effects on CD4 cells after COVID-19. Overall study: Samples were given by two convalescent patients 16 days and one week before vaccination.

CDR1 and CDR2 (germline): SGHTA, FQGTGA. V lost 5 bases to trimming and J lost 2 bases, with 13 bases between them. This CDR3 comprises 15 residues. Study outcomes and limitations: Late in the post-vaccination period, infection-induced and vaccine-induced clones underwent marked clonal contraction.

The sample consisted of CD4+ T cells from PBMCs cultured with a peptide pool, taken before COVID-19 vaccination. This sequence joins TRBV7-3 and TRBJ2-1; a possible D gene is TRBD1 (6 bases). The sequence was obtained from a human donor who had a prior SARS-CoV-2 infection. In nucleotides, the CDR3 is TGTGCCAGCAGCAACTCACAGGGAACCTACAATGAGCAGTTCTTC. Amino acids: CASSNSQGTYNEQFF.